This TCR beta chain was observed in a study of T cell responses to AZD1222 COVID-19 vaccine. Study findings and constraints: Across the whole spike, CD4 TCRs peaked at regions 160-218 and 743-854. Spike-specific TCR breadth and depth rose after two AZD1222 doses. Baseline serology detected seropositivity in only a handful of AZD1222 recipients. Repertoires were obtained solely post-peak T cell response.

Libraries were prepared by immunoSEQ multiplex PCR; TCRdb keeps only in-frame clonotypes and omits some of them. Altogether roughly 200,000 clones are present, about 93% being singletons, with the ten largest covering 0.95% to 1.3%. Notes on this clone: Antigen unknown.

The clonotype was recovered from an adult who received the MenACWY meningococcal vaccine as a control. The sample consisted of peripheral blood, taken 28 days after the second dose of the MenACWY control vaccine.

The DNA of the CDR3 is TGCGCCAGCAGTGAGAATCTGGGACCGTCCTACGAGCAGTACTTC. Translation gives CASSENLGPSYEQYF. The genes are TRBV10-2 and TRBJ2-7, with D perhaps TRBD1 or TRBD2 (5 bases each). Germline V gives CDR1 WSHSY, CDR2 SAAADI. Between the trimmed V and J ends, which lost 2 bases and 1 base, there was a span of 12 bases. The CDR3 has 15 amino acids.